This TCR beta chain was sequenced during a study of breast tumors, draining lymph nodes, adjacent tissues. TCRdb independently ran MiXCR on the multiplex PCR reads; one entry per CDR3 protein. The sample includes about 200,000 distinct CDR3 sequences, approximately 36% seen only once; the top ten take 3% to 4%. Samples came from axillary lymph nodes draining the breast cancer. At least ten counts were recorded for this clonotype. The CDR3 sequence is 14 residues long. Germline loops: CDR1 LNHDA, CDR2 SQIVND (reference sequence). Trimming removed 8 bases at V and 2 bases at J, with 13 bases between. The sequencing input was axillary lymph node tissue. The receptor comes from a female donor with breast cancer. Some clones in this sample may be carry-over from other donors' samples. V and J are TRBV19 and TRBJ1-5, with no clear D. The chain's CDR3 is CASYLGYGNQPQHF. The CDR3 DNA is TGTGCCAGTTATCTAGGGTATGGCAATCAGCCCCAGCATTTT. Together with reference TRBV19 and TRBJ1-5, the CDR3 gives the full variable domain: DGGITQSPKYLFRKEGQNVTLSCEQNLNHDAMYWYRQDPGQGLRLIYYSQIVNDFQKGDIAEGYSVSREKKESFPLTVTSAQKNPTAFYLCASYLGYGNQPQHFGDGTRLSIL.